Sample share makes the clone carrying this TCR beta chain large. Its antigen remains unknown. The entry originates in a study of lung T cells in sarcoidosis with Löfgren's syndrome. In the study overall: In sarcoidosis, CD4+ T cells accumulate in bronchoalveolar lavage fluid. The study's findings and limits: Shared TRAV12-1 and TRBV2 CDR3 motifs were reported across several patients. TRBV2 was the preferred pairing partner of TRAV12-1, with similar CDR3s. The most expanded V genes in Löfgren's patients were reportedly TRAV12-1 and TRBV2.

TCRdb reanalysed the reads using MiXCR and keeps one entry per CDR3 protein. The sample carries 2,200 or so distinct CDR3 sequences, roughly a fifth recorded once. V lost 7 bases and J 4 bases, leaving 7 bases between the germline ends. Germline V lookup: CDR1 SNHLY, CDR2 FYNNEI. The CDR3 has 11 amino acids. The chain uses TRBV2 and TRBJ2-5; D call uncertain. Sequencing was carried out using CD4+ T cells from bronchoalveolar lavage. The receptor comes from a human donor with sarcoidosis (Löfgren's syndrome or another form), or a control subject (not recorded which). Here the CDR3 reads CASNPLETQYF. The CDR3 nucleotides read TGTGCCAGCAATCCCTTAGAGACCCAGTACTTC.